This is a list of T cell receptor beta chains from one sample in a study of blood T cell repertoires in COVID-19. Some clones are missing from TCRdb's copy, which holds only in-frame ones; the method was immunoSEQ multiplex PCR. Of around 120,000 clones listed, 75% to 90% are singletons. The material sequenced was PBMCs or T cells enriched from blood (not recorded which). These receptors all stem from a woman between 50 and 59 years old who had recovered from COVID-19. Each CDR3 is given with its conserved first and last residue. The order of the fields is V gene, J gene, CDR3 protein.

>TRBV3-1/TRBV3-2|TRBJ1-2
CASSLLGQGVGYTF
>TRBV4-1|TRBJ1-1
CASSQVRTEAFF
>TRBV2|TRBJ1-2
CASSVRQGVYGYTF
>TRBV30|TRBJ1-5
CAWSRQNGAQPQHF
>TRBV4-2|TRBJ2-3
CASSQDRTSSTDTQYF
>TRBV7-9|TRBJ1-5
CASSLGGVNRPQHF
>TRBV10-1|TRBJ2-2
CASTSGLGVGELFF
>TRBV4-3|TRBJ1-3
CASSQDLSGTSGNTIYF
>TRBV6-5|TRBJ1-4
CASSHTAGTNEKLFF
>TRBV18|TRBJ1-1
CASTTGSGNTEAFF
>TRBV6-5|TRBJ1-1
CASSLPGQGAAEAFF
>TRBV7-9|TRBJ2-1
CASSSTGGRYNEQFF
>TRBV5-1|TRBJ1-1
CASSPTPDRGDAEAFF
>TRBV13|TRBJ1-1
CASSDLGGNAEAFF
>TRBV5-1|TRBJ2-5
CASSLGSSGWRETQYF
>TRBV7-2|TRBJ2-7
CASSPDSGGRYEQYF
>TRBV19|TRBJ1-1
CASSGGGGGTEAFF
>TRBV25-1|TRBJ1-2
CASSEDSGYTF
>TRBV21-1|TRBJ1-1
CASSYRAMNTEAFF
>TRBV11-3|TRBJ1-2
CASSSATGGPRGYTF